The sequence of this T cell receptor (beta chain) was determined in a study of blood T cell repertoires in COVID-19. This table comes from immunoSEQ multiplex PCR, and its TCRdb copy is limited to in-frame clones, with some not included. The table has a few hundred thousand clones, 88% seen once. V was shortened by 4 bases and J by 1 base, with 19 bases between the two germline ends. The CDR3 consists of 17 residues. Germline V gene sequence: CDR1 LGHNA, CDR2 YSLEER. The material sequenced was peripheral blood. The TCR sequence derives from a man of 80 years or more with acute or convalescent COVID-19. V usage is TRBV4-3 and J usage is TRBJ1-1; D unresolved. The CDR3 DNA reads as TGCGCCAGCAGCCCAAGTCCGAATTTATACTCGAACACTGAAGCTTTCTTT. Its protein is CASSPSPNLYSNTEAFF.